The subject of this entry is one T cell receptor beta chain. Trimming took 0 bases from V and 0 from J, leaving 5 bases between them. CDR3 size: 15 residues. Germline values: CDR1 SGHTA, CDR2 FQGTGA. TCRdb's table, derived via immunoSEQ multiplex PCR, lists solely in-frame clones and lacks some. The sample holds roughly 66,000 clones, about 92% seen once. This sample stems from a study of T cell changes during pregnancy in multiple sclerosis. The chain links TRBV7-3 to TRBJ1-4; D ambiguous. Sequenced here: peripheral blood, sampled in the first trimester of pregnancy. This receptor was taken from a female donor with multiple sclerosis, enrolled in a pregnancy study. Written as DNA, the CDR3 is TGTGCCAGCAGCTTAACCGGGGCAACTAATGAAAAACTGTTTTTT. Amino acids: CASSLTGATNEKLFF.